This is a list of T cell receptor beta chains from one sample in a study of blood T cell repertoires in COVID-19. The data were produced by immunoSEQ multiplex PCR, yet TCRdb's version contains in-frame clones alone and is incomplete. The data contain around 200,000 clones, less than 85% of them singletons. The sequencing input was PBMCs or T cells enriched from blood (not recorded which). Source of these receptors: a man aged 35-49 years who had recovered from COVID-19. Both conserved end residues are part of each CDR3. Fields, in order: V gene, clone size, J gene, D gene, CDR3 DNA, CDR3 protein. D genes are given only for firm matches. Not every row has a clone size; where given, it reads once, few, many or a size class.

v_gene: TRBV24-1; abundance: once; j_gene: TRBJ2-7; d_gene: TRBD1; CDR3nt: TGTGCCACCAGTAGGGGACAGGGGGCGAGCGAGCAGTACTTC; CDR3aa: CATSRGQGASEQYF
v_gene: TRBV28; abundance: -; j_gene: TRBJ1-1; d_gene: -; CDR3nt: TGTGCCAGCAGACGAGGGGGGGAGGCCACTGAAGCTTTCTTT; CDR3aa: CASRRGGEATEAFF
v_gene: TRBV19; abundance: -; j_gene: TRBJ1-2; d_gene: -; CDR3nt: TGTGCCAGTAGTGACGGAGCTAACTATGGCTACACCTTC; CDR3aa: CASSDGANYGYTF
v_gene: TRBV11-2; abundance: -; j_gene: TRBJ1-1; d_gene: -; CDR3nt: TGTGCCAGCAGCTTAAATATCCAGGGCTTTGAAGCTTTCTTT; CDR3aa: CASSLNIQGFEAFF
v_gene: TRBV29-1; abundance: -; j_gene: TRBJ1-2; d_gene: TRBD1; CDR3nt: TGCAGCGTTGGGGACAGCTTCTATGGCTACACCTTC; CDR3aa: CSVGDSFYGYTF
v_gene: TRBV19; abundance: -; j_gene: TRBJ2-3; d_gene: TRBD2; CDR3nt: TGTGCCAGTAGTATCCCGCCGGGACTAGCGGGATACACAGATACGCAGTATTTT; CDR3aa: CASSIPPGLAGYTDTQYF
v_gene: TRBV7-2; abundance: -; j_gene: TRBJ2-3; d_gene: -; CDR3nt: TGTGCCAGCAGCTTACTGCGGGACCTAAGCACAGATACGCAGTATTTT; CDR3aa: CASSLLRDLSTDTQYF
v_gene: TRBV2; abundance: -; j_gene: TRBJ2-7; d_gene: TRBD1; CDR3nt: TGTGCCAGCCAGAAACGATTGACAGGGGCTTCCTACGAGCAGTACTTC; CDR3aa: CASQKRLTGASYEQYF
v_gene: TRBV19; abundance: -; j_gene: TRBJ1-1; d_gene: -; CDR3nt: TGTGCCAGTAGTATCTCGGGTTCTGAAGCTTTCTTT; CDR3aa: CASSISGSEAFF
v_gene: TRBV12-5; abundance: -; j_gene: TRBJ2-7; d_gene: TRBD2; CDR3nt: TGTGCTAGTGGTTTGACTTCCCTAGCGGGAGGGTTCTACGAGCAGTACTTC; CDR3aa: CASGLTSLAGGFYEQYF
v_gene: TRBV30; abundance: -; j_gene: TRBJ2-3; d_gene: TRBD2; CDR3nt: TGTGCCTGGAGTCGGGGACTATCTCTTAGCACAGATACGCAGTATTTT; CDR3aa: CAWSRGLSLSTDTQYF
v_gene: TRBV28; abundance: once; j_gene: TRBJ1-2; d_gene: TRBD1; CDR3nt: TGTGCCAGCAGTGGCGCGCCAGGGGGGTTGGCAGGCTACACCTTC; CDR3aa: CASSGAPGGLAGYTF
v_gene: TRBV5-8; abundance: few; j_gene: TRBJ2-1; d_gene: TRBD2; CDR3nt: TGTGCCAGCAGCTTGGCGGGACTAGCGAGCAATGAGCAGTTCTTC; CDR3aa: CASSLAGLASNEQFF
v_gene: TRBV13; abundance: -; j_gene: TRBJ2-7; d_gene: TRBD2; CDR3nt: TGTGCCAGCAGCCAGGGACTAGCGGGAGACCCCTACGAGCAGTACTTC; CDR3aa: CASSQGLAGDPYEQYF
v_gene: TRBV3-1/TRBV3-2; abundance: -; j_gene: TRBJ2-3; d_gene: -; CDR3nt: TGTGCCAGCAGCCAAGGAGGAGATACGCAGTATTTT; CDR3aa: CASSQGGDTQYF
v_gene: TRBV29-1; abundance: -; j_gene: TRBJ1-2; d_gene: -; CDR3nt: TGCAGCGTTCCCCTGGCGGCAGGGACTAACTATGGCTACACCTTC; CDR3aa: CSVPLAAGTNYGYTF
v_gene: TRBV4-1; abundance: once; j_gene: TRBJ2-7; d_gene: -; CDR3nt: TGCGCCAGCAGCCAATCTGGACAAAACTCCTACGAGCAGTACTTC; CDR3aa: CASSQSGQNSYEQYF
v_gene: TRBV19; abundance: -; j_gene: TRBJ2-1; d_gene: TRBD2; CDR3nt: TGTGCCAGTAGTCCCGGACTAGCGGTTTTTCTCGATGAGCAGTTCTTC; CDR3aa: CASSPGLAVFLDEQFF
v_gene: TRBV27; abundance: -; j_gene: TRBJ2-3; d_gene: -; CDR3nt: TGTGCCAGCAGAGCCCTGGGGCTAGTCAGCACAGATACGCAGTATTTT; CDR3aa: CASRALGLVSTDTQYF
v_gene: TRBV2; abundance: -; j_gene: TRBJ2-5; d_gene: -; CDR3nt: TGTGCCAGCACTGACCAAGAGACCCAGTACTTC; CDR3aa: CASTDQETQYF
v_gene: TRBV7-2; abundance: once; j_gene: TRBJ2-7; d_gene: TRBD1; CDR3nt: TGTGCCAGCAGCTTAGCTGGGACAGGGGTACACGAGCAGTACTTC; CDR3aa: CASSLAGTGVHEQYF
v_gene: TRBV2; abundance: -; j_gene: TRBJ2-7; d_gene: TRBD2; CDR3nt: TGTGCCAGCAGTGCGAGGACTAGCGGGAGAAGAGGGTACGAGCAGTACTTC; CDR3aa: CASSARTSGRRGYEQYF
v_gene: TRBV9; abundance: few; j_gene: TRBJ2-6; d_gene: -; CDR3nt: TGTGCCAGCAGCGAGACAGAAACCTACTCTGGGGCCAACGTCCTGACTTTC; CDR3aa: CASSETETYSGANVLTF
v_gene: TRBV6-1; abundance: -; j_gene: TRBJ1-3; d_gene: TRBD1; CDR3nt: TGTGCCAGCAGTGAAGCGCCAGGGGGTGGAAACACCATATATTTT; CDR3aa: CASSEAPGGGNTIYF
v_gene: TRBV6-1; abundance: -; j_gene: TRBJ2-2; d_gene: TRBD2; CDR3nt: TGTGCCAGCAGTGATCTAGCGGGAGGGCCAGGCACCGGGGAGCTGTTTTTT; CDR3aa: CASSDLAGGPGTGELFF
v_gene: TRBV5-1; abundance: -; j_gene: TRBJ2-7; d_gene: TRBD2; CDR3nt: TGCGCCAGCAGCTTGGCTTCATTCCCGGGACTAGCAGACTACGAGCAGTACTTC; CDR3aa: CASSLASFPGLADYEQYF
v_gene: TRBV19; abundance: -; j_gene: TRBJ2-7; d_gene: TRBD1; CDR3nt: TGTGCCAGTAGTCTCTGGGACAGAAACTACGAGCAGTACTTC; CDR3aa: CASSLWDRNYEQYF